These 8 T cell receptor beta chains came from one sample sequenced in a study of T cell responses to AZD1222 COVID-19 vaccine. Generated by immunoSEQ multiplex PCR, the TCRdb table keeps only in-frame clones and is missing some. The table has 100,000 to 150,000 clones, roughly 90% seen once; the top ten hold around 0.98%. The specimen was peripheral blood, collected 28 days after the second AZD1222 dose. Receptors were obtained from an adult who received the AZD1222 COVID-19 vaccine.

The chain uses TRBV30 and TRBJ1-2; possibly TRBD1 for D (6 bases). The germline V gene has CDR1 GTSNPN and CDR2 SVGIG (reference sequence). With 3 bases removed from V and 8 bases from J, the gap between germline ends came to 22 bases. This CDR3 is built from 15 residues. CDR3 sequence: CAWRGFNREDWGYTF. Here the CDR3 DNA reads TGTGCCTGGAGGGGCTTCAACAGGGAGGATTGGGGCTACACCTTC. The whole variable domain, filled in from reference TRBV30 and TRBJ1-2, reads SQTIHQWPATLVQPVGSPLSLECTVEGTSNPNLYWYRQAAGRGLQLLFYSVGIGQISSEVPQNLSASRPQDRQFILSSKKLLLSDSGFYLCAWRGFNREDWGYTFGSGTRLTVV.

The chain joins TRBV6-5 to TRBJ1-2; maybe TRBD1 (5 bases). Trimming left V 7 bases short and J 4 bases short, with 16 bases between. This CDR3 is built from 14 residues. Germline V gene sequence: CDR1 MNHEY, CDR2 SVGAGI. The CDR3 sequence: CASTGVGGSYGYTF. DNA of the CDR3: TGTGCCAGCACCGGAGTCGGGGGTAGCTATGGCTACACCTTC.

The chain is built from TRBV5-1 and TRBJ2-1; weak D call: TRBD1 (5 bases). The CDR3 length is 15 residues. Germline-derived CDR1 and CDR2 are SGHRS and YFSETQ. V was shortened by 6 bases and J by 4 bases, with 17 bases between the two germline ends. CDR3 sequence (DNA): TGCGCCAGCACATGGGGCGGAGCGCTGTACAATGAGCAGTTCTTC. It specifies CASTWGGALYNEQFF. The whole variable domain, filled in from reference TRBV5-1 and TRBJ2-1, reads KAGVTQTPRYLIKTRGQQVTLSCSPISGHRSVSWYQQTPGQGLQFLFEYFSETQRNKGNFPGRFSGRQFSNSRSEMNVSTLELGDSALYLCASTWGGALYNEQFFGPGTRLTVL.

The chain joins TRBV28 to TRBJ1-3; D remains unclear. The CDR3 is 13 residues long. CDR1 is MDHEN and CDR2 is SYDVKM in the germline V gene. Trimming removed 1 base from V and 11 bases from J, with 12 bases in between. The CDR3 sequence: CASSLSNGLAIYF. For the CDR3, the DNA is TGTGCCAGCAGTTTATCAAATGGACTCGCCATATATTTT.

This chain links TRBV5-1 with TRBJ2-2, with D maybe TRBD2 (6 bases). Germline CDR1 is SGHRS and CDR2 is YFSETQ. The CDR3 extends over 15 amino acids. The V gene lost 3 bases and the J gene lost 10 bases, with 19 bases spanning the gap. The CDR3 region is CASSSPGYPGEELFF. The CDR3, as DNA: TGCGCCAGCAGCTCCCCGGGTTACCCGGGAGAGGAGCTGTTTTTT.

This clone is a singleton in its sample. The genes are TRBV19 and TRBJ1-2; D unclear. Looked up from germline, CDR1 is LNHDA and CDR2 is SQIVND (reference sequence). The CDR3 is 15 amino acids. V lost 8 bases to trimming and J lost 0 bases, with 16 bases between them. CDR3 amino acids: CASLMGRGANYGYTF. The CDR3 DNA sequence: TGTGCCAGTCTTATGGGTCGCGGGGCTAACTATGGCTACACCTTC.

The chain recombines TRBV24-1 with TRBJ2-1; the D gene is possibly TRBD2 (6 bases). Between the trimmed V and J ends, which lost 3 bases and 0 bases, there was a span of 17 bases. CDR3 length equals 18 residues. Germline loops: CDR1 KGHDR, CDR2 SFDVKD. CDR3 residues: CATSDPKPLADSYNEQFF. The CDR3, as DNA: TGTGCCACCAGTGATCCCAAACCATTAGCGGACTCCTACAATGAGCAGTTCTTC.

The chain recombines TRBV28 with TRBJ1-1; D remains unclear. Germline assignment: CDR1 MDHEN and CDR2 SYDVKM. Between the trimmed V and J ends, which lost 4 bases and 9 bases, there was a span of 12 bases. This CDR3 is 12 amino acids long. The CDR3 DNA reads TGTGCCAGCAGTTCCGAGGTTTTCCAAGCTTTCTTT. It encodes CASSSEVFQAFF.